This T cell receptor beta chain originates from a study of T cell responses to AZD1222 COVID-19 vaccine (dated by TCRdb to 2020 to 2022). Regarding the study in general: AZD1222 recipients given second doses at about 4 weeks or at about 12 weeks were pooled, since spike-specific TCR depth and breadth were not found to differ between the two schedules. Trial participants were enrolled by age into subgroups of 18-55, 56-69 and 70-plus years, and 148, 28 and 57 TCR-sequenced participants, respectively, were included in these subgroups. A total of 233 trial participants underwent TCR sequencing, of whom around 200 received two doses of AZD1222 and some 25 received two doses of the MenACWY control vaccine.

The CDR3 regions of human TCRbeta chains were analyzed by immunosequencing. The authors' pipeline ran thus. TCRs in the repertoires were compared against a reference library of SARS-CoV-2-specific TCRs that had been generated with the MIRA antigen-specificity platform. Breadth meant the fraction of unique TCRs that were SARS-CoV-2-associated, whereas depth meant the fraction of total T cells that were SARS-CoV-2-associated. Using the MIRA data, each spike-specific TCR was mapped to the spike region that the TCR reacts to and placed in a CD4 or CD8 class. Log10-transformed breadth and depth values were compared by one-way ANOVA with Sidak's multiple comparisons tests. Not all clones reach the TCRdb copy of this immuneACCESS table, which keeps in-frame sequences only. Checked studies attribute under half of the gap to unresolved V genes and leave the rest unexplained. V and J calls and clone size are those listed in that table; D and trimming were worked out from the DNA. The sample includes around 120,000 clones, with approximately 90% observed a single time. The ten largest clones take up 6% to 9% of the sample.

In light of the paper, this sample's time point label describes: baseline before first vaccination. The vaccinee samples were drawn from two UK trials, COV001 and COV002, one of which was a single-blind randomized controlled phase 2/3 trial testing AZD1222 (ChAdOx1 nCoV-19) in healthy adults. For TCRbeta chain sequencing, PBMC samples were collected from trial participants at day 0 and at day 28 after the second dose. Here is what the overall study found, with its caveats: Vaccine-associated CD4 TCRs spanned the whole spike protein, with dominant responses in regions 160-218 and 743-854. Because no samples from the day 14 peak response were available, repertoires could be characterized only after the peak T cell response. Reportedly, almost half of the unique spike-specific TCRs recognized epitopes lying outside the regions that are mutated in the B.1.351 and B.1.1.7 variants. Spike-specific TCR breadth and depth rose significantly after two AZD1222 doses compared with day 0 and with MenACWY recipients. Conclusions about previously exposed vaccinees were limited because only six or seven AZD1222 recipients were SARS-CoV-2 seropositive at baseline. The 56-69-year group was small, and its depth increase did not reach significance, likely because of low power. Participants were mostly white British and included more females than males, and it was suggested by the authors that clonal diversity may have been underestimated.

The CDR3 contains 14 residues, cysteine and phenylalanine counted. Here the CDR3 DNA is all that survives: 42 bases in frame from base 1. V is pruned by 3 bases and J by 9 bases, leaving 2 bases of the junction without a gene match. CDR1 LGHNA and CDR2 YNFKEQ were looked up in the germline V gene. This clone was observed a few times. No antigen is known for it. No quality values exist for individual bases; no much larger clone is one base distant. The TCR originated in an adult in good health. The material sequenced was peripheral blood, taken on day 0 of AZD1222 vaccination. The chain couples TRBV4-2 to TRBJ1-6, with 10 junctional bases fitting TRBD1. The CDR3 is CASSHGTGVSPLHF. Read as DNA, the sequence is TGTGCCAGCAGCCACGGGACAGGGGTTTCACCCCTCCACTTT.